The TCR beta chain under discussion was sequenced for a study of blood T cell repertoires in COVID-19. Germline V gene lookup returns CDR1 SEHNR and CDR2 FQNEAQ (reference sequence). The CDR3 sequence is 16 residues long. The V gene end was trimmed by 6 bases and the J gene end by 4 bases; junction bases not matched to a gene: 10. Sequenced by immunoSEQ multiplex PCR; TCRdb stores in-frame clones only, minus some. This table has about 200,000 clones, 80% to 90% appearing once. This clonotype was sampled from a woman between 35 and 50 years old with acute COVID-19. Sequenced sample: PBMCs or T cells enriched from blood (not recorded which). The V and J genes are TRBV7-9 and TRBJ2-5; 11 bases agree with TRBD2. The CDR3 spells CASRTSGSGSGETQYF. DNA for the CDR3: TGTGCCAGCAGAACTAGCGGGAGTGGGAGCGGAGAGACCCAGTACTTC. Filled out from reference TRBV7-9 and TRBJ2-5, the complete variable domain reads DTGVSQNPRHKITKRGQNVTFRCDPISEHNRLYWYRQTLGQGPEFLTYFQNEAQLEKSRLLSDRFSAERPKGSFSTLEIQRTEQGDSAMYLCASRTSGSGSGETQYFGPGTRLLVL.